A selection of T cell receptor beta chains follows, all from one sample in a study of cytomegalovirus exposure and HLA in healthy donors. TCRdb's table, derived via immunoSEQ multiplex PCR, lists solely in-frame clones and lacks some. This sample has 200,000 or so clones, with around four fifths found just once. Sequencing was carried out using PBMCs. All receptors come from a woman aged 40 to 50 in good health and CMV-seronegative. The conserved cysteine and the conserved F or W are not part of the CDR3 here.

TRBV5-1	TRBJ1-2	ASSLAGQANNYGYT
TRBV18	TRBJ2-7	ASSPRQGGSPSYEQY
TRBV6-5	TRBJ1-1	ASSAGEGYTEAF
TRBV5-6	TRBJ2-7	ASISTSGGLYEQY
TRBV28	TRBJ2-3	ASSTPQHTDTQY
TRBV2	TRBJ2-1	ASSRQVTTNTEQF
TRBV7-3	TRBJ2-3	ASTLYPGLAGTTDTQY
TRBV9	TRBJ2-7	ASGADREDEQY
TRBV9	TRBJ2-1	ASSVETSGGYNEQF
TRBV6-1	TRBJ1-5	ASGGSNQPQH